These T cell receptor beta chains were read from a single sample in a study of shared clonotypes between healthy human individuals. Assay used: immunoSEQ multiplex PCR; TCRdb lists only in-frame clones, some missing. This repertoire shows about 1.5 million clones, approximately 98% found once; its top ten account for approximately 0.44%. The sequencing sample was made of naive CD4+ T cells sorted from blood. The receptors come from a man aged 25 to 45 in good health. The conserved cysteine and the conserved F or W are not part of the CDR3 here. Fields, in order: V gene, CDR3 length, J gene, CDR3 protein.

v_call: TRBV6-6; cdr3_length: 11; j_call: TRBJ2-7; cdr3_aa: ASSYRGGLEQY
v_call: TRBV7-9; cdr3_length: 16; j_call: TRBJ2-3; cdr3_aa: ASSSTGGSTPFADTQY
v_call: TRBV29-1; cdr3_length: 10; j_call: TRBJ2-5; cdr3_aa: SVAGYQETQY
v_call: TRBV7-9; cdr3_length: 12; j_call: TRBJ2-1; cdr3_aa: ASSLRGQYNEQF
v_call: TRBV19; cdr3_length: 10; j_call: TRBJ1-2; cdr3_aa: ASRGQGSGYT
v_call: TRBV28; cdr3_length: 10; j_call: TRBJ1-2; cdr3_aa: ASSLTTTGYT
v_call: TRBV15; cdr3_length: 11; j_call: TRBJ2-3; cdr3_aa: ATSRPGADTQY
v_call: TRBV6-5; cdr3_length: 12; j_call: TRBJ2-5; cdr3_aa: ASCRGRALGAQY
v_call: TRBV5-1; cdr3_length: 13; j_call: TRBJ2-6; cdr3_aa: ASSFAVAGANVLT
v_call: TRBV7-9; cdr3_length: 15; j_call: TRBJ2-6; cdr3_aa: ASSSFMRGSGANVLT
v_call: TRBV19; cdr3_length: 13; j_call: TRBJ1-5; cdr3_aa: ASSIIRGPNQPQH
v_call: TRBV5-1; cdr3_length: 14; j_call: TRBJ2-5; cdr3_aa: ASSLGLAAYPETQY
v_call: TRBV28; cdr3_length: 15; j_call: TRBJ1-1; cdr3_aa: ASRSEFISGMNTEAF
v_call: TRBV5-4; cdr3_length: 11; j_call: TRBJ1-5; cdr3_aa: ASSLGPDQPQH
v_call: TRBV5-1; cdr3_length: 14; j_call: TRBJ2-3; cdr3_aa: ASSRRRTGDGDTQY
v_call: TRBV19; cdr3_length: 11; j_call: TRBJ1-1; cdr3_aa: ASSMGGDTEAF
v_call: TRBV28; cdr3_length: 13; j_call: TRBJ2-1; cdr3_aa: ASSSSGTGYNEQF
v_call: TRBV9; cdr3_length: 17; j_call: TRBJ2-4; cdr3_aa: ASSNFAGTSGRAKNIQY
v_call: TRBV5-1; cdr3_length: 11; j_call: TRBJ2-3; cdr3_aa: ASSFSDTDTQY
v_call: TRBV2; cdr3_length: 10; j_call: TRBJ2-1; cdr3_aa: ASSGQFNEQF
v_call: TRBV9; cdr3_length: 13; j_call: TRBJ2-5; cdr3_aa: ASSVSTGWAETQY
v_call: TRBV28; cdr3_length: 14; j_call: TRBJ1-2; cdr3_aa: ASSLIGTGEGLGYT
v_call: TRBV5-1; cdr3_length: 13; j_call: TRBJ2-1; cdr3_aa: ASSLADRGNNEQF
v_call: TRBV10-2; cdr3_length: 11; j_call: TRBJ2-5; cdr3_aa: ASKRGGHETQY
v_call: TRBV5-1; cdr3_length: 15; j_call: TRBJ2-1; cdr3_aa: ASSTDLAGGLRNEQF
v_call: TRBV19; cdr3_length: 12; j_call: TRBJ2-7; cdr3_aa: ASSKGTGTPEQY
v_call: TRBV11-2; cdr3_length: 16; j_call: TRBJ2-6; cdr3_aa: ASSRDRGRISGANVLT
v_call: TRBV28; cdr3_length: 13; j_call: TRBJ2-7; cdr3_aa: ATIFTQGWSYEQY
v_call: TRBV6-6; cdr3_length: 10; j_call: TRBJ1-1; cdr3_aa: ASSLGFTEAF
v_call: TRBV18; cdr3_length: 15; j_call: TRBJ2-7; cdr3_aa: ASSPSIGRGSLYEQY
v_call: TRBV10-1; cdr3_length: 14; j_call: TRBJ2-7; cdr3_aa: ASSELSGGLGYEQY
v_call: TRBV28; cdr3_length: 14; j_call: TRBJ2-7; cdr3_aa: ASSSPGAGGPYEQY
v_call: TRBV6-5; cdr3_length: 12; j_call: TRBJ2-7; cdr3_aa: ASTPLGGVYEQY
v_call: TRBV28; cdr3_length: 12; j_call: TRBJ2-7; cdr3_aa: ASSRSGGSYEQY
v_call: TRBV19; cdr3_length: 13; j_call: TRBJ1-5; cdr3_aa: ASTYGTGERQPQH
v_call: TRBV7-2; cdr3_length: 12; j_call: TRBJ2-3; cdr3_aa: ASSLVRRTDTQY
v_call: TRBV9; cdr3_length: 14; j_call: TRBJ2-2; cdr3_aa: ASSVGRAMNTGELF
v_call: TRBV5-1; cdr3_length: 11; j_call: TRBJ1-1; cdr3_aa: ASSLAGGKEAF
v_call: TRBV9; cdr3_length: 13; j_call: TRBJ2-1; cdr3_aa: ASSVDNRQYNEQF
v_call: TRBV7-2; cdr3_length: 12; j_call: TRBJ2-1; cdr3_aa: ASSYFGNYNEQF
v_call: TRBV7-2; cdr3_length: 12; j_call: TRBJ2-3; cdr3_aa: ASSEWGPVDTQY
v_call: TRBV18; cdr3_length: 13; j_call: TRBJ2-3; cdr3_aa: ASSPRDISTDTQY
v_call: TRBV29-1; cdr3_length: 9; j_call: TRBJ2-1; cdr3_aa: SAQPNYEQF
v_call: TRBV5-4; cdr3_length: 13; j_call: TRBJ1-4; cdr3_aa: ASSLRGRGNEKLF
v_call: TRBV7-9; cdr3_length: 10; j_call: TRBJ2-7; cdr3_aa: ASTKTSNEQY
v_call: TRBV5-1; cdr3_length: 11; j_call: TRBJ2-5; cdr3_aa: ASNYGAGETQY
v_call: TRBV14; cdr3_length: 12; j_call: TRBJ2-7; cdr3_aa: ASNQYRGRYEQY
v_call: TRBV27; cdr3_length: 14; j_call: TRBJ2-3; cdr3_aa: ASRSQSRTTSDTQY
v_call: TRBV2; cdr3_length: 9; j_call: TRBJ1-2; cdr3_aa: ASGDFAGYT
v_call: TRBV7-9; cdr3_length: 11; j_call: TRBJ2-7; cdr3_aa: ASSLADSYEQY